This T cell receptor beta chain was obtained from a study of OX40 agonist ivuxolimab in advanced cancers. In the study overall: Melanoma, hepatocellular carcinoma, head and neck or renal cell cancer occurred in dose-escalation patients. From roughly 23 to 85 years was the age range, with a mean of about 56 years, and 65% to 90% were male.

The V and J ends lost 3 bases and 5 bases respectively, with 11 bases between them. This CDR3 comprises 14 residues. Germline V gives CDR1 LNHDA, CDR2 SQIVND (reference sequence). Study results and limitations: Antigen specificity remained undetermined for the expanded peripheral T cells.

The repertoire was sequenced with immunoSEQ multiplex PCR; TCRdb's copy has only in-frame clones and lacks some. Among fewer than 20,000 clones listed, approximately 92% were seen once. Comments on this clone: Its antigen remains unidentified.

The receptor was derived from an adult with an advanced solid tumor such as melanoma, head and neck, liver or kidney cancer. The sequences come from CD4+ or CD8+ T cells sorted from blood, collected in a trial of the OX40 agonist ivuxolimab. V and J are TRBV19 and TRBJ2-1; D ambiguous. CDR3 residues: CASSMWAGHNEQFF. The CDR3 DNA reads TGTGCCAGTAGTATGTGGGCAGGACACAATGAGCAGTTCTTC.